Each of the 23 T cell receptor beta chains below was sequenced from the same sample in a study of blood T cell repertoires in COVID-19 (TCRdb year 2020). Library generation was performed with the immunoSEQ multiplex PCR assay. This immuneACCESS table, as held by TCRdb, lists in-frame sequences with V and J called but not all clones. Of the missing ones, under half trace to an unresolved V gene in checked studies; the others have no known cause. Recorded for this sample are approximately 80,000 clones; 88% of them occurred a single time. Of the sample, around a tenth is held by the ten largest clones. Input material: peripheral blood. Receptor source: a human donor in a cohort sampled during active COVID-19.

The rearrangement links TRBV6-4 to TRBJ2-1, with TRBD2 identical over 16 bases. CDR3 length: 17 residues. The V segment lost 6 bases and the J segment 6 bases; nucleotides outside the gene matches: 8. The germline gives CDR1 MRHNA, CDR2 SNTAGT. The CDR3 nucleotides are TGTGCCAGCAGCGCGGGGACTAGCGGGAGGGCCGCCAATGAGCAGTTCTTC. Encoded protein: CASSAGTSGRAANEQFF.

The chain joins TRBV29-1 to TRBJ2-7, with TRBD1 as a possible D gene (5 bases). The CDR3 is 12 amino acids. Germline assignment: CDR1 SQVTM and CDR2 ANQGSEA. Trimming took 4 bases from V and 6 from J, leaving 13 bases between them. The CDR3: CSVAPGQGEQYF. In nucleotides, the CDR3 is TGCAGCGTTGCCCCAGGCCAGGGCGAGCAGTACTTC.

V gene TRBV5-4 combines with J gene TRBJ2-7; 7 bases fit TRBD1. Germline CDR1 is SGHNT and CDR2 is YYREEE (reference sequence). The ends lost 5 bases at V and 4 bases at J; junction bases unmatched: 9. This CDR3 has 14 amino acids. For the CDR3, the DNA is TGTGCCAGCAGGCCTCAGGGGGTCGGATACGAGCAGTACTTC. Translating gives CASRPQGVGYEQYF.

The chain combines TRBV28 with TRBJ2-1, with TRBD1 matching 8 bases. The CDR3 sequence is 11 residues long. The V segment lost 10 bases and the J segment 10 bases; nucleotides outside the gene matches: 6. Per germline, CDR1 MDHEN and CDR2 SYDVKM. CDR3 sequence: CATSGGGEQFF. CDR3 nucleotide sequence: TGTGCCACCTCAGGGGGCGGCGAGCAGTTCTTC. The full variable domain, completed using reference TRBV28 and TRBJ2-1, is DVKVTQSSRYLVKRTGEKVFLECVQDMDHENMFWYRQDPGLGLRLIYFSYDVKMKEKGDIPEGYSVSREKKERFSLILESASTNQTSMYLCATSGGGEQFFGPGTRLTVL.

This clone is a singleton in its sample. This chain uses TRBV5-1 with TRBJ1-4, with 7 bases identical to TRBD1. CDR1 is SGHRS and CDR2 is YFSETQ in the germline V gene. This CDR3 comprises 16 residues. Trimming at V came to 5 bases and at J to 3 bases, leaving 10 bases not matched to a gene. CDR3 region: CASRRRQGGSNEKLFF. The CDR3 region has the DNA TGCGCCAGCAGGAGACGACAGGGAGGATCTAATGAAAAACTGTTTTTT.

The V call is TRBV28, the J call TRBJ1-2, with D possibly matching TRBD1 (6 bases). Germline CDR1 MDHEN, CDR2 SYDVKM. The length of the CDR3 is 12 residues. The ends were cut back, 8 bases at V and 4 bases at J, with 11 bases in the middle. CDR3 region: CASSQGPYGYTF. The CDR3 region has the DNA TGTGCCAGCTCACAGGGCCCCTATGGCTACACCTTC.

The chain carries TRBV19 and TRBJ2-3; 10 bases match TRBD1. The CDR3 is made up of 15 amino acids. V was clipped by 7 bases and J by 3 bases; unmatched bases: 7. CDR1 and CDR2 from the germline V gene are LNHDA and SQIVND (reference sequence). In DNA, the CDR3 is TGTGCCAGTACCCCGGGACAGGGGAGGACAGATACGCAGTATTTT. Amino acids: CASTPGQGRTDTQYF.

The chain employs TRBV29-1 and TRBJ2-7; perhaps TRBD2 as D (6 bases). V was cut by 7 bases and J by 4 bases, with 14 bases left in between. CDR1 is SQVTM, CDR2 ANQGSEA, per germline. The CDR3 length is 12 residues. The CDR3 sequence is CSAGSGQYEQYF. The CDR3 bases are TGCAGCGCCGGGAGCGGGCAGTACGAGCAGTACTTC.

The chain has TRBV10-2 and TRBJ2-3, with a tentative D call TRBD2 (5 bases). CDR1 is WSHSY and CDR2 is SAAADI in the germline V gene. Trimming pared 2 bases from V and 2 bases from J, leaving 8 bases between. There are 14 residues in the CDR3. DNA for the CDR3: TGCGCCAGCAGTGAGCCGGGGTCCACAGATACGCAGTATTTT. Amino acids: CASSEPGSTDTQYF.

The rearrangement links TRBV24-1 to TRBJ2-4; 7 nucleotides line up with TRBD1. Trimming cost V 3 bases and J 10 bases; bases outside gene matches: 8. There are 14 residues in the CDR3. Looked up from germline, CDR1 is KGHDR and CDR2 is SFDVKD. CDR3 sequence reads: CATSDETGRGIQYF. The CDR3 DNA is TGTGCCACCAGTGATGAGACAGGGAGAGGGATTCAGTACTTC.

This chain uses TRBV30 with TRBJ2-3; D unclear. The CDR3 sequence is 13 residues long. With 0 bases removed from V and 2 bases from J, the gap between germline ends came to 6 bases. The V gene's germline CDR1 is GTSNPN and CDR2 SVGIG (reference sequence). The CDR3 sequence is CAWSVSLTDTQYF. For the CDR3, the DNA is TGTGCCTGGAGTGTATCCCTCACAGATACGCAGTATTTT.

V gene TRBV5-4 combines with J gene TRBJ1-5; D gene ambiguous. The germline V and J ends were trimmed by 2 bases and 0 bases, with 15 bases remaining between them. The CDR3 runs to 17 residues. Germline V gene sequence: CDR1 SGHNT, CDR2 YYREEE (reference sequence). In DNA, the CDR3 is TGTGCCAGCAGCTTCCAGGCTATGCCAGATAGCAATCAGCCCCAGCATTTT. It specifies CASSFQAMPDSNQPQHF.

The chain joins TRBV6-5 to TRBJ1-5; D is ambiguous. The CDR3 covers 14 residues. Germline V lookup: CDR1 MNHEY, CDR2 SVGAGI. V lost 8 bases and J 7 bases, leaving 18 bases between the germline ends. DNA of the CDR3: TGTGCCAGCCTCAGACGAGGTTTTGGGCAGCCCCAGCATTTT. It yields the protein CASLRRGFGQPQHF.

Concerning this clone itself: A junction boundary mismatches the germline segment, possibly from a read error. The genes are TRBV6-1 and TRBJ1-2; maybe TRBD1 (6 bases). Germline V gene lookup returns CDR1 MNHNS and CDR2 SASEGT. The CDR3 has 12 amino acids. This chain's CDR3 is CASREAGVGYTF. The CDR3, as DNA: TGTGCCAGCAGGGAAGCAGGGGTTGGCTACACCTTC.

This rearrangement joins TRBV6-1 to TRBJ2-1; 7 bases are shared with TRBD2. The CDR3 has 15 residues. Unmatched junction bases numbered 6, after V lost 2 bases and J lost 5 bases. The V gene's germline CDR1 is MNHNS and CDR2 SASEGT. CDR3: CASSESLTSHNEQFF. The CDR3 nucleotides read TGTGCCAGCAGTGAAAGTTTGACTAGCCACAATGAGCAGTTCTTC.

The chain combines TRBV6-5 with TRBJ2-5; 11 bases align to TRBD2. Germline CDR1 reads MNHEY; CDR2 reads SVGAGI. After removal of 2 bases from V and 2 bases from J, the junction contained 1 base not matched to a gene. CDR3 length equals 15 residues. As DNA, the CDR3 is TGTGCCAGCAGTTACATAGCGGGAGGGCAAGAGACCCAGTACTTC. This translates into CASSYIAGGQETQYF.

The chain has TRBV5-1 and TRBJ2-1; no firm D call. Deletions cut 4 bases from V and 0 bases from J, with 8 bases between. Germline CDR1 SGHRS, CDR2 YFSETQ. The CDR3 runs 14 residues. CDR3 bases: TGCGCCAGCAGCGCCAGAAGCTCCTACAATGAGCAGTTCTTC. Translating gives CASSARSSYNEQFF. The full variable domain, rest sourced from reference TRBV5-1 and TRBJ2-1, is KAGVTQTPRYLIKTRGQQVTLSCSPISGHRSVSWYQQTPGQGLQFLFEYFSETQRNKGNFPGRFSGRQFSNSRSEMNVSTLELGDSALYLCASSARSSYNEQFFGPGTRLTVL.

V and J are TRBV18 and TRBJ1-1, with D uncertain. Germline CDR1 KGHSH, CDR2 LQKENI. The germline V and J ends were trimmed by 3 bases and 0 bases, with 11 bases remaining between them. The CDR3 length is 15 residues. Here the CDR3 DNA reads TGTGCCAGCTCACCTACAGATTCCATGAACACTGAAGCTTTCTTT. Amino acid sequence: CASSPTDSMNTEAFF.

With respect to this clone: Within the sample, other DNA sequences also encode this same CDR3. V is TRBV10-3 and J is TRBJ2-7; 7 bases line up with TRBD1. Germline trimming cut 3 bases from V and 5 bases from J; bases unmatched to any gene: 4. This CDR3 region has 13 residues. The germline CDR1 and CDR2 sequences are ENHRY and SYGVKD. CDR3 region: CAISERGQDEQYF. DNA of the CDR3: TGTGCCATCAGTGAACGCGGACAGGACGAGCAGTACTTC.

The V call is TRBV27, the J call TRBJ1-2; 8 bases fit TRBD1. The germline gives CDR1 MNHEY, CDR2 SMNVEV (reference sequence). Trimming at V came to 1 base and at J to 4 bases, leaving 8 bases not matched to a gene. This CDR3 has 16 amino acids. The DNA of the CDR3 is TGTGCCAGCAGTTTATTTGCCGGGGACAGGCCCTATGGCTACACCTTC. Translation: CASSLFAGDRPYGYTF.

The chain links TRBV27 to TRBJ1-2, with D possibly TRBD1 on 5 matching bases. The germline V gene encodes CDR1 MNHEY and CDR2 SMNVEV (reference sequence). V was shortened by 5 bases and J by 7 bases, with 11 bases between the two germline ends. This CDR3 has 12 residues. The CDR3 sequence: CASSTPGFGYTF. DNA of the CDR3: TGTGCCAGCAGTACCCCAGGGTTTGGCTACACCTTC.

The rearrangement links TRBV3-1 (or the pseudogene TRBV3-2) to TRBJ2-7; 10 bases agree with TRBD2. CDR1 LGHDT and CDR2 YNNKEL come from the germline V gene (reference sequence). This CDR3 has 15 amino acids. The J segment lost 2 bases and the V segment lost 3 bases, leaving 4 bases of the junction unmatched. The CDR3 spells CASSHAGLATYEQYF. In DNA, the CDR3 is TGTGCCAGCAGCCATGCGGGACTAGCGACCTACGAGCAGTACTTC.

The chain links TRBV5-1 to TRBJ2-3; 7 positions match TRBD1. V dropped 4 bases and J dropped 1; count of bases not matched to a gene: 12. Germline CDR1 and CDR2: SGHRS and YFSETQ. This CDR3 comprises 17 residues. The CDR3 DNA is TGCGCCAGCAGCACGGGGACAGAACCATTTGGCACAGATACGCAGTATTTT. This encodes CASSTGTEPFGTDTQYF.